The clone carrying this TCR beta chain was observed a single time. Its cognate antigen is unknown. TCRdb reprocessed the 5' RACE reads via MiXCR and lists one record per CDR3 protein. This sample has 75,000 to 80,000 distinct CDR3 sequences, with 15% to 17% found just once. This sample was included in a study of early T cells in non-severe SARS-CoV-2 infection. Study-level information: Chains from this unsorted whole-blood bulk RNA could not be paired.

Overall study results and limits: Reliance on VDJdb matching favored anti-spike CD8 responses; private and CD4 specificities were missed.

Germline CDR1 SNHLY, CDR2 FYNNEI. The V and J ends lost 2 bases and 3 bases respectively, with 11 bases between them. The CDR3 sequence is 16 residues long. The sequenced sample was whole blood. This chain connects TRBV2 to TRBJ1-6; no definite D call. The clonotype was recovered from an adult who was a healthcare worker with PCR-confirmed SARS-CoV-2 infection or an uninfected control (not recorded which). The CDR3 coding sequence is TGTGCCAGCAGTGAAATAGCAGGTGGCTATAATTCACCCCTCCACTTT. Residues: CASSEIAGGYNSPLHF. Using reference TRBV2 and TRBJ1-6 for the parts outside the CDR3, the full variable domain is EPEVTQTPSHQVTQMGQEVILRCVPISNHLYFYWYRQILGQKVEFLVSFYNNEISEKSEIFDDQFSVERPDGSNFTLKIRSTKLEDSAMYFCASSEIAGGYNSPLHFGNGTRLTVT.